This entry lists 6 T cell receptor beta chains sequenced from one sample in a study of T cell changes during pregnancy in multiple sclerosis. Profiling relied on immunoSEQ multiplex PCR, and the TCRdb table lists in-frame clones only, not all of them. The sample carries around 60,000 clones, over 85% recorded once. The starting material was CD4+ T cells from peripheral blood mononuclear cells, obtained before pregnancy. The receptors stem from a female donor with multiple sclerosis, enrolled in a pregnancy study.

The J gene is TRBJ1-5, the V gene TRBV6-4; D is unclear. The V and J ends lost 4 bases and 4 bases respectively, with 8 bases between them. Germline values: CDR1 MRHNA, CDR2 SNTAGT. This CDR3 contains 13 residues. The CDR3 here is CASSAGGNQPQHF. In nucleotides, the CDR3 is TGTGCCAGCAGTGCGGGTGGGAATCAGCCCCAGCATTTT.

This chain links TRBV9 with TRBJ2-2, with 7 nucleotides matching TRBD1. The V segment lost 3 bases and the J segment 6 bases; nucleotides outside the gene matches: 5. Germline lookup yields CDR1 SGDLS and CDR2 YYNGEE. The CDR3 sequence is 14 residues long. CDR3 bases: TGTGCCAGCAGCGATACAGGGGTGCCCGGGGAGCTGTTTTTT. It codes for CASSDTGVPGELFF.

J is TRBJ2-3 and V is TRBV7-9; TRBD2 matches at 12 bases. The CDR3 is 16 amino acids. CDR1 SEHNR and CDR2 FQNEAQ come from the germline V gene (reference sequence). V lost 5 bases, J lost 0 bases, and 3 bases stayed unmatched. As DNA, the CDR3 is TGTGCCAGCAGCCCCCTAGCGGGAGGGAGCACAGATACGCAGTATTTT. It encodes CASSPLAGGSTDTQYF.

This rearrangement joins TRBV29-1 to TRBJ2-7, with 10 bases identical to TRBD2. Germline V gene sequence: CDR1 SQVTM, CDR2 ANQGSEA. The CDR3 totals 15 residues. V lost 1 base to trimming and J lost 5 bases; unmatched junction nucleotides: 8. CDR3 protein: CSVEGQASGSDEQYF. The CDR3 DNA reads as TGCAGCGTTGAAGGGCAGGCTAGCGGGAGCGACGAGCAGTACTTC.

This clone was seen once. This chain connects TRBV4-3 to TRBJ1-6; tentatively, D is TRBD1 (5 bases). V was trimmed by 0 bases and J by 5 bases, leaving 11 bases between them. Germline CDR1 LGHNA, CDR2 YSLEER. The CDR3 totals 16 residues. CDR3 coding DNA: TGCGCCAGCAGCCAAGACCTGGGGCAGAATAATTCACCCCTCCACTTT. Translating it yields CASSQDLGQNNSPLHF.

The chain combines TRBV11-2 with TRBJ2-7; TRBD1 aligns across 8 bases. The CDR3 extends over 16 amino acids. CDR1 and CDR2 (germline): SGHAT, FQNNGV. With 1 base clipped from V and 1 base from J, the junction kept 6 bases outside the gene matches. The CDR3 sequence is CASSLVGQGRSYEQYF. Here the CDR3 DNA reads TGTGCCAGCAGCTTAGTCGGACAGGGAAGGTCCTACGAGCAGTACTTC.